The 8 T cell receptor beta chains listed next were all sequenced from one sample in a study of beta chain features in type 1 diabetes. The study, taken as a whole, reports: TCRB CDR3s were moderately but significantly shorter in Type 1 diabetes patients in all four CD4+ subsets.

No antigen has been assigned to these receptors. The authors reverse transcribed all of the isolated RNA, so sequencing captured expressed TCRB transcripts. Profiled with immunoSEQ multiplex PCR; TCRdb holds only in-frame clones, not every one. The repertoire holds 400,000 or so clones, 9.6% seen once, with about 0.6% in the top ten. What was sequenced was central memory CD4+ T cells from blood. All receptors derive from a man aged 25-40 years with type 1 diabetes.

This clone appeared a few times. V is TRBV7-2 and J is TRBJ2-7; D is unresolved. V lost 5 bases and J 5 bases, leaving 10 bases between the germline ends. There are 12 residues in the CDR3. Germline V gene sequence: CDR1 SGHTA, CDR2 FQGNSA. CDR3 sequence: CASSPGEDEQYF. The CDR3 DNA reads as TGTGCCAGCAGCCCCGGCGAGGACGAGCAGTACTTC.

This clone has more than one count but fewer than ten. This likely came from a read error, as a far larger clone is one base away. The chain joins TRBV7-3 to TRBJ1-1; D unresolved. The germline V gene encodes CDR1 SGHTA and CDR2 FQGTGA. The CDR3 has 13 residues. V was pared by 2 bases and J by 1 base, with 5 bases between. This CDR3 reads CASSLEENTEAFF. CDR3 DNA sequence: TGTGCCAGCAGCTTAGAGGAGAACACTGAAGCTTTCTTT.

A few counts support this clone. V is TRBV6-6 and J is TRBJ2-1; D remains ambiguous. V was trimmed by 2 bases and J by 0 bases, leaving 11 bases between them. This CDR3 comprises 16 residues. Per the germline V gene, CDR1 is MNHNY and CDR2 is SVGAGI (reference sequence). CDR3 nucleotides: TGTGCCAGCAGTTACGAGCCGATGAGCTCCTACAATGAGCAGTTCTTC. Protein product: CASSYEPMSSYNEQFF.

The CDR3 sequence is CASSQGTGRSGNTIYF. The CDR3 DNA sequence: TGTGCCAGCAGCCAGGGGACAGGACGCTCTGGAAACACCATATATTTT. The chain couples TRBV7-2 to TRBJ1-3; 8 nucleotides align to TRBD1. V shed 5 bases and J 0 bases; nucleotides not matched to a gene: 6. CDR3 length equals 16 residues. CDR1 is SGHTA, CDR2 FQGNSA, per germline.

Written as DNA, the CDR3 is TGTGCCAGCAGTTTGAGGTGGGATCAGCCCCAGCATTTT. Protein: CASSLRWDQPQHF. The chain recombines TRBV27 with TRBJ1-5; D is unclear. CDR3 size: 13 residues. The V end was cut by 3 bases, the J end by 5 bases, with 8 bases between. Germline CDR1 and CDR2: MNHEY and SMNVEV (reference sequence).

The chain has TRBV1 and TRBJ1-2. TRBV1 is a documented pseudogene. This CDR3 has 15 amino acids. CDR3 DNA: TGCACCAGCAGCATGAATCGTGGGAACGGCTATGGCTACACCTTC. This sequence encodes CTSSMNRGNGYGYTF.

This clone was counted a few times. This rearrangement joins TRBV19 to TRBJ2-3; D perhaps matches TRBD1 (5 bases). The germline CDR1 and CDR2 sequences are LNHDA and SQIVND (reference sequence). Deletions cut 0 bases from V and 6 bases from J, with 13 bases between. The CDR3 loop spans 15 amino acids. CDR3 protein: CASSIDGIAGDTQYF. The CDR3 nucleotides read TGTGCCAGTAGTATAGACGGAATAGCAGGGGATACGCAGTATTTT.

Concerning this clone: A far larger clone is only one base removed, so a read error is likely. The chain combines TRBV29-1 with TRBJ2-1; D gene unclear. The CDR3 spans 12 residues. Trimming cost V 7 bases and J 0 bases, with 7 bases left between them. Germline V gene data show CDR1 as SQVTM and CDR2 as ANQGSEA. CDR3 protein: CSAERSYNEQFF. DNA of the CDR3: TGCAGCGCCGAGCGCTCCTACAATGAGCAGTTCTTC.